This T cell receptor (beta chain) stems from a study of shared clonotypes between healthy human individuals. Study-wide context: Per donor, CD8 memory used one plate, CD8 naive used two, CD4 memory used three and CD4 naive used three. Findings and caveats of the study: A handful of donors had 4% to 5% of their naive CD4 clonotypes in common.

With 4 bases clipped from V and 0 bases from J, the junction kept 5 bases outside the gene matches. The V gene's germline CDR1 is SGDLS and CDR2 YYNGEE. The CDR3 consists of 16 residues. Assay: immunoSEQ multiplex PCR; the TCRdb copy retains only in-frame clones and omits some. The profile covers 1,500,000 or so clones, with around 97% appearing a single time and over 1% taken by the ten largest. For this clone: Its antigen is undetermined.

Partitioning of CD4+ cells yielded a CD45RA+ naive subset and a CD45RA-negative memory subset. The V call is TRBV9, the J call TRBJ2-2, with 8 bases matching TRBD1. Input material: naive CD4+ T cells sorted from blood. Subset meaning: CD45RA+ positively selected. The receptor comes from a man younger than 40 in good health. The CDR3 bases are TGTGCCAGCAGCCCCGCGACAGGGGCGAACACCGGGGAGCTGTTTTTT. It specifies CASSPATGANTGELFF. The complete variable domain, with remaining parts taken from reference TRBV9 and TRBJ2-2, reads DSGVTQTPKHLITATGQRVTLRCSPRSGDLSVYWYQQSLDQGLQFLIQYYNGEERAKGNILERFSAQQFPDLHSELNLSSLELGDSALYFCASSPATGANTGELFFGEGSRLTVL.